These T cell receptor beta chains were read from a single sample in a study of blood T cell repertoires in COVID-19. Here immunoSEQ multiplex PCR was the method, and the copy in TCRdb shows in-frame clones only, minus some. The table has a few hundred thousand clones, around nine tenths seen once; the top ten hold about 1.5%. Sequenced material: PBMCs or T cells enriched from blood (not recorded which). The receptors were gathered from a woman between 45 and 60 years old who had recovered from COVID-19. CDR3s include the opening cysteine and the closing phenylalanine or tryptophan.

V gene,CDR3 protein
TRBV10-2,CASSEERRERDEQFF
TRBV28,CASRDRDSNQPQHF
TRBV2,CASVKSQLNTEAFF
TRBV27,CASSPAGVEFRSPLHF
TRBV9,CASSVGLAGYQETQYF
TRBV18,CASSPGTGGYEQYF
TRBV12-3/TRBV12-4,CASSATQNEQFF
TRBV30,CAHAGWGTTDTQYF
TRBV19,CASRGGVAQPQHF
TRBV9,CASSPGQTGFGEQYF
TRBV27,CASSLRENYGYTF
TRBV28,CASSRTGYSNQPQHF
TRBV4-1,CASSHPGTYEQYF
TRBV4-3,CASSQEGLAEQFF
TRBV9,CASSVDLTSGDPGTDTQYF
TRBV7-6,CASSLYPGRGLSSNQPQHF
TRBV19,CASSIKGHFTDTQYF
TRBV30,CACQREGSYEQYF
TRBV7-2,CASSAPGSGALEQYF
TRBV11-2,CASSLGSARGETQYF
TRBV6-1,CASSEGRGGNEQYF
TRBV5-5,CASSWTLLQGLISGANVLTF
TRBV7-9,CASSFSSGQGYEQYF
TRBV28,CASRHRGMNTEAFF
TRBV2,CASSENRPGELFF
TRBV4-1,CASSQDLWTGSGNTIYF
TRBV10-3,CATIWGQGNNEQFF
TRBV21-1,CASIQRGGVEGVVLGTDTQYF
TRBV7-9,CASSLDVGLQETQYF
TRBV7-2,CASSLGQRGYNEQFF
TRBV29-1,CSVAGGTDTEAFF
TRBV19,CASSMALNTEAFF